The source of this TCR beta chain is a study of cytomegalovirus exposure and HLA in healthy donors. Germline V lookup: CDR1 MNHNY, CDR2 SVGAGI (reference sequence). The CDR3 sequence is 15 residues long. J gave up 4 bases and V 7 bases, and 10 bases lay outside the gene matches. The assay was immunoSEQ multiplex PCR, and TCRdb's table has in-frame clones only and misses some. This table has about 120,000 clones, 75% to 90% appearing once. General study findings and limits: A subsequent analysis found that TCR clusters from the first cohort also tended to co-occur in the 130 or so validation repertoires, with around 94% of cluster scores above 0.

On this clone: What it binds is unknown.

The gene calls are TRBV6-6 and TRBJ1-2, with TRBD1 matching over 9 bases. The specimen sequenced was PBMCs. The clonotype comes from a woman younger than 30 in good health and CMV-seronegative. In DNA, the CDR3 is TGTGCCAGCAAAACACAGGGGGCGTATGCCTATGGCTACACCTTC. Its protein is CASKTQGAYAYGYTF.